What follows are 9 T cell receptor beta chains derived from one specimen sequenced in a study of post-analysis software for immune sequencing data. General study points: About five TRBV segments (TRBV5-6, TRBV5-1 and TRBV20-1 among them) occurred more frequently in patients than in controls.

Their target antigens are unknown. cDNA libraries of TCR beta carried unique molecular identifiers. TCRdb reprocessed the PCR reads via MiXCR and lists one record per CDR3 protein. The sample yields hundreds of thousands of distinct CDR3 sequences, roughly 50% seen once. Sample: blood. These receptor sequences come from a girl aged 5-17 years with multiple sclerosis.

The chain employs TRBV5-6 and TRBJ2-7; 7 bases align to TRBD2. Germline lookup yields CDR1 SGHDT and CDR2 YYEEEE. The CDR3 length is 14 residues. With V trimmed by 5 bases and J by 3 bases, 8 bases remained unmatched. Written as DNA, the CDR3 is TGTGCCAGCAGTATACCGGGACTATTCTACGAGCAGTACTTC. It codes for CASSIPGLFYEQYF.

This clonotype was seen more than once but under ten times. V usage is TRBV7-9 and J usage is TRBJ2-3; no clear D gene. Germline loops: CDR1 SEHNR, CDR2 FQNEAQ (reference sequence). Trimming cost V 5 bases and J 2 bases, with 14 bases left between them. This CDR3 has 15 amino acids. The CDR3: CASSHLRAFTDTQYF. The CDR3, as DNA: TGTGCCAGCAGCCACCTACGAGCTTTCACAGATACGCAGTATTTT.

The chain combines TRBV27 with TRBJ2-7; 9 bases map to TRBD2. V shed 6 bases and J 2 bases; nucleotides not matched to a gene: 5. This CDR3 is 14 amino acids long. CDR1 MNHEY and CDR2 SMNVEV come from the germline V gene (reference sequence). CDR3 sequence (DNA): TGTGCCAGCAGCCCTAGCGGGATACCCTACGAGCAGTACTTC. Amino acids: CASSPSGIPYEQYF.

The rearrangement uses TRBV29-1 and TRBJ2-7; TRBD2 is a possible D gene (5 bases). V was shortened by 3 bases and J by 7 bases, with 16 bases between the two germline ends. From germline, CDR1 is SQVTM and CDR2 ANQGSEA. The CDR3 is 13 amino acids. The CDR3 region is CSVDRDSYNEQYF. In DNA form, the CDR3 reads TGCAGCGTTGACCGGGATTCCTACAATGAGCAGTACTTC.

The V call is TRBV27, the J call TRBJ1-5; D might be TRBD1 (6 bases). CDR3 length equals 14 residues. Germline V CDR1 and CDR2: MNHEY, SMNVEV (reference sequence). Trimming left V 2 bases short and J 7 bases short, with 12 bases between. The CDR3 bases are TGTGCCAGCAGTTTAGCGGTCGGGGGCCAGCCCCAGCATTTT. Translating it yields CASSLAVGGQPQHF.

This clonotype was found a few times. The V and J genes are TRBV4-1 and TRBJ2-1, with no clear D. This CDR3 contains 15 residues. Trimming removed 6 bases from V and 2 bases from J, with 14 bases in between. Germline V gene lookup returns CDR1 MGHRA and CDR2 YSYEKL. This chain's CDR3 is CASRPGPGPYNEQFF. The CDR3 DNA is TGCGCCAGCAGACCCGGACCGGGCCCCTACAATGAGCAGTTCTTC.

This clonotype was seen a handful of times. This chain uses TRBV12-3 or TRBV12-4 with TRBJ2-7, with D perhaps TRBD2 (5 bases). V was shortened by 7 bases and J by 1 base, with 14 bases between the two germline ends. The CDR3 is 14 amino acids. The CDR3 sequence is CASTKDGVSYEQYF. Written as DNA, the CDR3 is TGTGCCAGCACCAAGGACGGGGTATCCTACGAGCAGTACTTC.

The V gene is TRBV10-3, the J gene TRBJ2-1; D remains unclear. This CDR3 region has 15 residues. V was pared by 3 bases and J by 6 bases, with 15 bases between. Germline CDR1 reads ENHRY; CDR2 reads SYGVKD. In nucleotides, the CDR3 is TGTGCCATCAGTGATCTAGGGTTGGCTGGCAATGAGCAGTTCTTC. It translates to CAISDLGLAGNEQFF.

This clonotype was counted only a few times. The rearrangement joins TRBV20-1 to TRBJ2-7; TRBD2 agrees at 12 bases. CDR1 is DFQATT and CDR2 is SNEGSKA in the germline V gene (reference sequence). The CDR3 is 14 amino acids. The trim removed 3 bases at V and 3 bases at J, leaving 3 bases unmatched. CDR3 nucleotides: TGCAGTGCTAGCGGACTAGCGGGATTCTACGAGCAGTACTTC. It specifies CSASGLAGFYEQYF.